This entry is about one TCR beta chain. What it recognizes is unknown. Patients were newly diagnosed, HIV-seronegative, and aged 18 or older. The repertoire was sequenced with immunoSEQ multiplex PCR; TCRdb's copy has only in-frame clones and lacks some. In the table there are some 10,000 clones, about 93% of which are singletons. These data come from a study of T cells in tuberculosis. Overall study results and limits: Active tuberculosis alpha repertoires lay closer to GMM-specific TCRs than controls'. GEM motif frequencies gave 70% accuracy; the GMM repertoire gave roughly 87%.

CDR1 and CDR2 (germline): SGDLS, YYNGEE. V trimming: 1 base; J trimming: 3 bases; junction bases outside the gene matches: 4. CDR3 size: 14 residues. The gene calls are TRBV9 and TRBJ2-7, with 7 positions matching TRBD2. The sequence was collected from an adult with tuberculosis. Specimen: PBMCs. The CDR3: CASSVSASGYEQYF. For the CDR3, the DNA is TGTGCCAGCAGCGTATCCGCTAGCGGCTACGAGCAGTACTTC.